This TCR beta chain was sequenced during a study of regulatory T cells in long-lasting Graves disease (dated by TCRdb to about 2021). Regarding the research as a whole: Patients with newly diagnosed Graves' disease had been on antithyroid drugs for under 3 months. This study used TCR sequencing and RNA sequencing of peripheral blood to compare persistent Graves' disease patients against newly diagnosed Graves' disease patients. A total of approximately 35 samples underwent TCR sequencing: about 13 from persistent and approximately 20 from newly diagnosed Graves' disease patients. The study was registered as a clinical trial and conducted in China. Study-level results and caveats: Sequencing and analysis were limited to the TCR beta chain. The small sample size was acknowledged by the authors as a limitation that may reduce accuracy. Because the primary lesion, thyroid tissue, could not be accessed, the study looked at peripheral blood alone. Lower TCR Shannon entropy and fewer highly expanded clones were observed in persistent Graves' disease patients than in newly diagnosed patients, which suggested clonal expansion. Persistent patients shared more public clonotypes among themselves (over 2,500) than newly diagnosed patients did (more than 950). Preferential use of TRBV28, TRBJ1-2 and TRBJ2-5 was observed in persistent disease, whereas TRBV20-1 and TRBJ2-1 were favored in newly diagnosed disease.

To prepare the library, multiplex PCR was applied. Sequencing used an Illumina HiSeq 4000. To build TCR beta libraries, CDR3 regions were amplified by Arm-PCR using iRepertoire HTBI primers. Gel purification was performed on PCR products prior to sequencing. From the authors' description of their analysis: A total of fewer than 65 TRBV and 14 TRBJ segments were identified across samples and were used for gene usage analysis of CDR3 amino acid clonotypes. COPE and FqMerger were used to merge the filtered high-quality paired reads into contigs. BLAST was used to align contigs to the IMGT TRBV, TRBD and TRBJ reference genes, and CDR3 was defined following IMGT. Any clonotype with a frequency above 0.1% was classified as a highly expanded clone. Repertoire diversity was measured by Shannon entropy, and V-J evenness by the Gini coefficient. Public clonotypes were defined as clonotypes shared by more than one individual. TCRdb reanalyzed the raw reads on its own, using fastp at Q25 for trimming and MiXCR for clone calling, and kept in-frame beta chains. Rows with one shared CDR3 protein collapse into an entry with the most common genes and DNA. In this record, the V and J calls reflect TCRdb's handling and not the investigators' own analysis. The sample data list 250,000 to 400,000 distinct CDR3 sequences, and about 18% of these were observed just once. The ten largest clonotypes hold around 37% of the sample.

The sample holds a few counts of this clonotype. Its antigen has not been determined. No per-base quality is available; no much larger clone lies one base away. CDR1 and CDR2, per the germline V gene, are MGHRA and YSYEKL. The CDR3, from cysteine to phenylalanine, totals 14 residues. Kept here is only the CDR3 DNA, which spans 42 bases and is read in frame from base 1. V loses 0 bases at its end and J loses 5 bases; junction bases beyond the gene matches: 3. The time point label on this specimen signifies: newly diagnosed GD, antithyroid drugs for less than 3 months. For both TCR sequencing and RNA sequencing, RNA was extracted from PBMCs in TRIzol. Graves' disease was diagnosed according to American Thyroid Association guidelines. Patients for the study were recruited at an endocrinology department in Xi'an, China. From each patient, about 9.7 milliliters of peripheral blood was collected into an EDTA anticoagulant tube. Ficoll Paque Plus density gradient separation was used to isolate PBMCs, and no additional T cell sorting was done. An Agilent 2100 Bioanalyzer and agarose gel were used to check RNA quality, while a NanoDrop 2000 measured RNA concentration.

The chain uses TRBV4-1 and TRBJ1-2; 7 nucleotides in the junction match TRBD1. This clonotype was obtained from a female donor with Graves disease. The sequenced sample was peripheral blood mononuclear cells (PBMCs), obtained at new diagnosis, from a patient treated with antithyroid drugs. This receptor carries the CDR3 CASSQDRGMYGYTF. The nucleotide sequence is TGCGCCAGCAGCCAAGACAGGGGGATGTATGGCTACACCTTC.